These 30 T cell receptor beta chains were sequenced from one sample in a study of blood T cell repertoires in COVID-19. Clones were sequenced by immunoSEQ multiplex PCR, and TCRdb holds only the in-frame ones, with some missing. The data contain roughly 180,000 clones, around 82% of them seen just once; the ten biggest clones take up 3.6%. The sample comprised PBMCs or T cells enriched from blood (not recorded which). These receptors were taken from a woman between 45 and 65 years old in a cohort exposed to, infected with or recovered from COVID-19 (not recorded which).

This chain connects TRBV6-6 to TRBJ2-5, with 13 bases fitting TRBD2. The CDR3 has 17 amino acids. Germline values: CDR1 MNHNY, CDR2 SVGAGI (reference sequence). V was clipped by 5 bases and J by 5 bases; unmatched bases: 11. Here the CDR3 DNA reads TGTGCCAGCAGTCTCCTGGGACTAGCGGGATTCCTCGAGACCCAGTACTTC. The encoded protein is CASSLLGLAGFLETQYF.

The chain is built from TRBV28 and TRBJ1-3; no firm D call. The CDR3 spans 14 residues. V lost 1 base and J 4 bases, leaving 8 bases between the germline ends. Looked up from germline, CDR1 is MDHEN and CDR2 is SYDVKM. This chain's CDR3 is CASSLYQAGNTIYF. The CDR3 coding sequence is TGTGCCAGCAGTTTATATCAGGCCGGAAACACCATATATTTT.

Here the CDR3 reads CASTLLAVTYNEQFF. The CDR3 DNA reads as TGTGCCAGCACCCTTCTAGCGGTGACCTACAATGAGCAGTTCTTC. This rearrangement joins TRBV2 to TRBJ2-1; 7 bases fit TRBD2. This CDR3 is built from 15 residues. From germline, CDR1 is SNHLY and CDR2 FYNNEI. V lost 7 bases, J lost 2 bases, and 8 bases stayed unmatched.

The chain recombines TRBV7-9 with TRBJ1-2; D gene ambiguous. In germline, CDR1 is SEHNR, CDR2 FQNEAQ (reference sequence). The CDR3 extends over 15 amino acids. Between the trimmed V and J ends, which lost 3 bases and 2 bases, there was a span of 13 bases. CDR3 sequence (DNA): TGTGCCAGCAGCTTTGATGGGGAGGTCAACTATGGCTACACCTTC. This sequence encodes CASSFDGEVNYGYTF.

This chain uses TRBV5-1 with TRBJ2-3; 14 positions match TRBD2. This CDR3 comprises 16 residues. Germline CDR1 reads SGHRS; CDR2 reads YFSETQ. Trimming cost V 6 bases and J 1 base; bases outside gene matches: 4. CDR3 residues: CASTTTSGRGTDTQYF. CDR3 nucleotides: TGCGCCAGCACCACGACTAGCGGGAGGGGCACAGATACGCAGTATTTT.

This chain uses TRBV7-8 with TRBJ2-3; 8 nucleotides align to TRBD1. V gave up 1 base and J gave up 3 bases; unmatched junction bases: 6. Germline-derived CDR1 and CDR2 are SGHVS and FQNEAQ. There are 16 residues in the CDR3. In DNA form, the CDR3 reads TGTGCCAGCAGCTTAGTAACGGGACAGGAGACAGATACGCAGTATTTT. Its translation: CASSLVTGQETDTQYF.

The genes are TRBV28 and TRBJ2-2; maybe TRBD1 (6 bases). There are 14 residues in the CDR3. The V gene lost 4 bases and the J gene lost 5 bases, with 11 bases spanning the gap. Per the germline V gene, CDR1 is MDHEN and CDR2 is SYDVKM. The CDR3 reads CASSSPDSTGELFF. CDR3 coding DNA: TGTGCCAGCAGTTCCCCGGACAGTACCGGGGAGCTGTTTTTT.

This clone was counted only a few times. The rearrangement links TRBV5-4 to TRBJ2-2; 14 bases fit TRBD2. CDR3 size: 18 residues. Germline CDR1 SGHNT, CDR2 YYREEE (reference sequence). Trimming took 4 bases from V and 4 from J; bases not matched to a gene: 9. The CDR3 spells CASSDGTSGSGGTGELFF. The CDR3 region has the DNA TGTGCCAGCAGCGACGGGACTAGCGGGAGCGGGGGCACCGGGGAGCTGTTTTTT.

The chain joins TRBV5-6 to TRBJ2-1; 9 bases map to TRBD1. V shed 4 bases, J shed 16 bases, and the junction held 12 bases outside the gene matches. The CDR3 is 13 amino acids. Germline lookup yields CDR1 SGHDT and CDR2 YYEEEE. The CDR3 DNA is TGTGCCAGCAGCCTCTTGAGGACGGGACAGGGTTTCTTC. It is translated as CASSLLRTGQGFF.

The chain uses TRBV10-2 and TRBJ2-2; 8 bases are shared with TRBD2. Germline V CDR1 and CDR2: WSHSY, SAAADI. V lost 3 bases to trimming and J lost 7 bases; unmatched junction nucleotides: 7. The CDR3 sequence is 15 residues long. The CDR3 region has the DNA TGCGCCAGCAGTGAAACCGGGACTAGGGTCGGGGAGCTGTTTTTT. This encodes CASSETGTRVGELFF.

DNA of the CDR3: TGTGCCACCAGTGAAGCGGGGACCCCCACAGATACGCAGTATTTT. This encodes CATSEAGTPTDTQYF. The genes are TRBV24-1 and TRBJ2-3, with TRBD2 identical over 7 bases. Germline V gene data show CDR1 as KGHDR and CDR2 as SFDVKD. The CDR3 runs to 15 residues. V shed 4 bases and J 2 bases; nucleotides not matched to a gene: 5.

The DNA of the CDR3 is TGTGCCAGTAGTATCCCCGACTTAAGCTCTGGGGCCAACGTCCTGACTTTC. Encoded protein: CASSIPDLSSGANVLTF. This chain links TRBV19 with TRBJ2-6; D call uncertain. The ends were cut back, 3 bases at V and 0 bases at J, with 12 bases in the middle. The CDR3 is 17 residues long. Per the germline V gene, CDR1 is LNHDA and CDR2 is SQIVND (reference sequence).

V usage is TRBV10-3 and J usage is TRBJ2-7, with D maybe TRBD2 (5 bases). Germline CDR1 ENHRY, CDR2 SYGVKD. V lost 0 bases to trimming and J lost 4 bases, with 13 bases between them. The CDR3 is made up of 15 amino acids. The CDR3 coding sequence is TGTGCCATCAGTGAGTCGATCCGTCGGGGTTACGAGCAGTACTTC. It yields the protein CAISESIRRGYEQYF.

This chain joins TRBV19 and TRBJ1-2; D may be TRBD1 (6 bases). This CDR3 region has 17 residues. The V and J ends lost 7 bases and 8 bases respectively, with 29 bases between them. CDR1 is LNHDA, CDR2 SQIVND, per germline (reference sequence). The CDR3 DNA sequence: TGTGCCAGTAATAAAAACGATATGTCAGGGGAGTTCGGCGGCTACACCTTC. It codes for CASNKNDMSGEFGGYTF.

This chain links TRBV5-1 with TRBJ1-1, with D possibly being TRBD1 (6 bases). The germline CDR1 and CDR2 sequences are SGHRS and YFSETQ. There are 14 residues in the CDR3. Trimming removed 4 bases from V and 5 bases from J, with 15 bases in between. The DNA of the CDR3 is TGCGCCAGCAGCCTCGGGGGGGGCGCGACTGAAGCTTTCTTT. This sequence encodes CASSLGGGATEAFF.

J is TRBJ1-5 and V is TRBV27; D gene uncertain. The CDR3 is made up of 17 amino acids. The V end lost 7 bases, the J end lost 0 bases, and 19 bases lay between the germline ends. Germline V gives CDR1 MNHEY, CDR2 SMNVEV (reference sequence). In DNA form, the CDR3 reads TGTGCCAGCAAAAGGCCGTCGGGGAGATATAGCAATCAGCCCCAGCATTTT. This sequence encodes CASKRPSGRYSNQPQHF.

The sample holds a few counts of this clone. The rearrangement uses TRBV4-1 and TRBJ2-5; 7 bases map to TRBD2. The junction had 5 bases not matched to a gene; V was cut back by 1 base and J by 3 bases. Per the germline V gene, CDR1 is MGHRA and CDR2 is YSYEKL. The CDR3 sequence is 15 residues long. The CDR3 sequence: CASSQVRLAEETQYF. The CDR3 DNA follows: TGCGCCAGCAGCCAAGTCAGACTAGCAGAAGAGACCCAGTACTTC.

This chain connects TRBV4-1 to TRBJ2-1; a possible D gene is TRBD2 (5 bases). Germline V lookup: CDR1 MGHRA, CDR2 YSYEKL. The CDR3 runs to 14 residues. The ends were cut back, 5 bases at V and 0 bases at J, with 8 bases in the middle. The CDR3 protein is CASSGESSYNEQFF. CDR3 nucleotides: TGCGCCAGCAGCGGGGAGAGCTCCTACAATGAGCAGTTCTTC.

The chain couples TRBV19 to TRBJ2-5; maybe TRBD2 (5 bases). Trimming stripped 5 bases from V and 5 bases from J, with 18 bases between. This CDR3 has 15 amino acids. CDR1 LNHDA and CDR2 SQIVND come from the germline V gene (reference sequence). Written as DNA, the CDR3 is TGTGCCAGTAGTGCCCCGGGATCCTACCGGGAGACCCAGTACTTC. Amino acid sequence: CASSAPGSYRETQYF.

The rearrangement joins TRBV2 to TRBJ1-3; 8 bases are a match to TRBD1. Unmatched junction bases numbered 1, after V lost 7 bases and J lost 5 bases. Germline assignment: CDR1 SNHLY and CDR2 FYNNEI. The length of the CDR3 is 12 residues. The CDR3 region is CASNRGRNTIYF. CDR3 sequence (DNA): TGTGCCAGCAACAGGGGGAGAAACACCATATATTTT.

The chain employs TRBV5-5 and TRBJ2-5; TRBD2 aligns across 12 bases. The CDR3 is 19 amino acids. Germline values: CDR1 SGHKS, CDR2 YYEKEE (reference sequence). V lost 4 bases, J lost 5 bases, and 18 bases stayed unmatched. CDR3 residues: CASSPVLAGGTARAETQYF. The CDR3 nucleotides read TGTGCCAGCAGCCCCGTCCTAGCGGGAGGGACGGCAAGGGCGGAGACCCAGTACTTC.

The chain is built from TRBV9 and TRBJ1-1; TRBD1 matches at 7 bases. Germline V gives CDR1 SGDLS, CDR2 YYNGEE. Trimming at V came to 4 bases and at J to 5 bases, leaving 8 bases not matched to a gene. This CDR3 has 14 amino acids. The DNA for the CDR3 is TGTGCCAGCAGCAGACGACAGGGAGAAACTGAAGCTTTCTTT. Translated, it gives CASSRRQGETEAFF.

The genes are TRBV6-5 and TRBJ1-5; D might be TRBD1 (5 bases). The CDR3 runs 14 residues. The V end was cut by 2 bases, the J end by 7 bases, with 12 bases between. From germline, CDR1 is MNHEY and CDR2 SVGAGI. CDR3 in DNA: TGTGCCAGCAGTTACAGTCAGGGAATCCAGCCCCAGCATTTT. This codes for CASSYSQGIQPQHF.

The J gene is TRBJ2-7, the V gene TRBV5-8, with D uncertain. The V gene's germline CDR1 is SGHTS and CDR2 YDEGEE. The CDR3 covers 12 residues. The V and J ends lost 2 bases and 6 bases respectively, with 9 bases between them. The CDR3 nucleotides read TGTGCCAGCAGCTTCCAGGTCCTCGAGCAGTACTTC. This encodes CASSFQVLEQYF.

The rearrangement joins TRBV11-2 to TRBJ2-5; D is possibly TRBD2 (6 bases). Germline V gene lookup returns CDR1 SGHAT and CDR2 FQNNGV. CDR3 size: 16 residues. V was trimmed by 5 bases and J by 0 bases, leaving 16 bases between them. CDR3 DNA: TGTGCCAGCAGCCCGCGGGGCGTAGCGGACCAAGAGACCCAGTACTTC. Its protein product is CASSPRGVADQETQYF. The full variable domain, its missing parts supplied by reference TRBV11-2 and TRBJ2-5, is EAGVAQSPRYKIIEKRQSVAFWCNPISGHATLYWYQQILGQGPKLLIQFQNNGVVDDSQLPKDRFSAERLKGVDSTLKIQPAKLEDSAVYLCASSPRGVADQETQYFGPGTRLLVL.

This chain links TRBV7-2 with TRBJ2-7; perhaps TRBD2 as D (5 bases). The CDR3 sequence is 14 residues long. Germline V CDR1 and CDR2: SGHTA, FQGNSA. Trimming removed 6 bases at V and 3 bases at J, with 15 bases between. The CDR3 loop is CASRPPSGNYEQYF. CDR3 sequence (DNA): TGTGCCAGCAGACCCCCTTCCGGGAACTACGAGCAGTACTTC. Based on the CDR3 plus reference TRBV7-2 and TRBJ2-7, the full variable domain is GAGVSQSPSNKVTEKGKDVELRCDPISGHTALYWYRQSLGQGLEFLIYFQGNSAPDKSGLPSDRFSAERTGGSVSTLTIQRTQQEDSAVYLCASRPPSGNYEQYFGPGTRLTVT.

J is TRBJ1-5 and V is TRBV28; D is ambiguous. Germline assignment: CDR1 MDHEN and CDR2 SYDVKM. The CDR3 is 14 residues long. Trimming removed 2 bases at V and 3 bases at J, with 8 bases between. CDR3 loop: CASSLGRDNQPQHF. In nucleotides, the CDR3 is TGTGCCAGCAGTTTAGGTCGGGACAATCAGCCCCAGCATTTT.

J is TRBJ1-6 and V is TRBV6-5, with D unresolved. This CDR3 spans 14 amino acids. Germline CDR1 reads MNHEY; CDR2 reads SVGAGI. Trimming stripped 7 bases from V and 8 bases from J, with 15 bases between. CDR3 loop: CASTPMGEDSPLHF. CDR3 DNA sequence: TGTGCCAGCACCCCTATGGGAGAGGATTCACCCCTCCACTTT.

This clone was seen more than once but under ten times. CDR3 loop: CASSLLGAGEKLFF. The CDR3 coding sequence is TGTGCCAGCAGCCTACTAGGTGCCGGTGAAAAACTGTTTTTT. The chain uses TRBV7-2 and TRBJ1-4; no clear D gene. The V gene lost 5 bases and the J gene lost 7 bases, with 14 bases spanning the gap. This CDR3 spans 14 amino acids. From germline, CDR1 is SGHTA and CDR2 FQGNSA.

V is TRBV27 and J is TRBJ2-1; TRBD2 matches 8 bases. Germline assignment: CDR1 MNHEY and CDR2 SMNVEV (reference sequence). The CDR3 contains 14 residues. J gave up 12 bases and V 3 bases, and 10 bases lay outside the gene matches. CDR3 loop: CASSFGSGGTLQFF. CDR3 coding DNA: TGTGCCAGCAGTTTCGGAAGCGGGGGCACCCTGCAGTTCTTC.